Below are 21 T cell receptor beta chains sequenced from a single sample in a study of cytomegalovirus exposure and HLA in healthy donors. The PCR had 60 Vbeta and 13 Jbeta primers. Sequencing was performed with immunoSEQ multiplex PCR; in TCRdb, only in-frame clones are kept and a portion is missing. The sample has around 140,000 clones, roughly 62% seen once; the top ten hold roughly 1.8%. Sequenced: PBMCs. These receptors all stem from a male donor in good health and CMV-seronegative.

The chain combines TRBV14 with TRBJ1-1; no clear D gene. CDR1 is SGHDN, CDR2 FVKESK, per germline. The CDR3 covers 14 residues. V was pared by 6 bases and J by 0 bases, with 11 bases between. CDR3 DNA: TGTGCCAGCAGTTACGGGTCGATGAACACTGAAGCTTTCTTT. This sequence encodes CASSYGSMNTEAFF.

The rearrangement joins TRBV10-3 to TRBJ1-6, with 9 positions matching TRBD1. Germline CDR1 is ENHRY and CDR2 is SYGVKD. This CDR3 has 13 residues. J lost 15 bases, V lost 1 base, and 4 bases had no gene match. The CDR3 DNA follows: TGTGCCATCAGTGAGTATGCGGGACAGGGCCTCCACTTT. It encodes CAISEYAGQGLHF.

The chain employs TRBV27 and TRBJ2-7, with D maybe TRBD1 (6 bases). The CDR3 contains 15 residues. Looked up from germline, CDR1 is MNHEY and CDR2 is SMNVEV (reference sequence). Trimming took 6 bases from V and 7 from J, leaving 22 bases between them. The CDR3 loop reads CASSLRGSPAREQYF. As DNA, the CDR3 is TGTGCCAGCAGCCTGAGGGGGTCCCCGGCGCGGGAGCAGTACTTC.

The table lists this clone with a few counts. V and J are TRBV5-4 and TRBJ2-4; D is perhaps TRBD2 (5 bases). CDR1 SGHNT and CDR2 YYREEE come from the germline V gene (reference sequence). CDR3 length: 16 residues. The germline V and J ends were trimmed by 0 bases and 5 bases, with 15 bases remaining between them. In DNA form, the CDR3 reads TGTGCCAGCAGCTTGGAGGCCCGCGGCGGGCAAAACATTCAGTACTTC. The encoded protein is CASSLEARGGQNIQYF.

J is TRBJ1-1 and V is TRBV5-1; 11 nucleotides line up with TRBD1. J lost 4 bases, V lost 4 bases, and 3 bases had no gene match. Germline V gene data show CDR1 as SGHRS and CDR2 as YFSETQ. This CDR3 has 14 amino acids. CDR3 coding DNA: TGCGCCAGCAGCCCAGGGACAGGGGGCACTGAAGCTTTCTTT. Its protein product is CASSPGTGGTEAFF.

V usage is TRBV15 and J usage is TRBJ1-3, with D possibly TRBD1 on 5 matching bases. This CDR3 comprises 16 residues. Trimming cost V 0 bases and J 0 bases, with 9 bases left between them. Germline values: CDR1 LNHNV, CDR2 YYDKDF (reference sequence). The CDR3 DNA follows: TGTGCCACCAGCAGAGAAGCAGGGCACTCTGGAAACACCATATATTTT. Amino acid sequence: CATSREAGHSGNTIYF.

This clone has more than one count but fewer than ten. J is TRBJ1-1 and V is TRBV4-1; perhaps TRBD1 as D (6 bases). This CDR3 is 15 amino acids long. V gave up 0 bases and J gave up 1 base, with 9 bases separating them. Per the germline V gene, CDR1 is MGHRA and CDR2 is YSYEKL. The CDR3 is CASSQDTRGNTEAFF. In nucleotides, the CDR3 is TGCGCCAGCAGCCAAGATACCAGGGGGAACACTGAAGCTTTCTTT.

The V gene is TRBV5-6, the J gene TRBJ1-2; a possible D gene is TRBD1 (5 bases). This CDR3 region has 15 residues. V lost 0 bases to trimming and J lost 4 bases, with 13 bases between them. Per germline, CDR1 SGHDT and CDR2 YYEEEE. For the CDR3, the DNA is TGTGCCAGCAGCTTGGGCTCAGGGTGGAGCTATGGCTACACCTTC. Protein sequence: CASSLGSGWSYGYTF.

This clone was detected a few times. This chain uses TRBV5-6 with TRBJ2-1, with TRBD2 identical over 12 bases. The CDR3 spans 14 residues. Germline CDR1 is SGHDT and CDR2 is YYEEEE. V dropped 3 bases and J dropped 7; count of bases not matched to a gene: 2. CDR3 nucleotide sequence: TGTGCCAGCAGCTCTAGCGGGGGGGCAAATGAGCAGTTCTTC. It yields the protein CASSSSGGANEQFF.

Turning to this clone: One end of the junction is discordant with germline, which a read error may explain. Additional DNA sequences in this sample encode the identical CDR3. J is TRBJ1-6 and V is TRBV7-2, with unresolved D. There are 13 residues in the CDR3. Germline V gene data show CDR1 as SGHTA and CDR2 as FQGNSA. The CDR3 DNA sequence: TGTGCCAGTAGCTTAGAAGAGGGATCACCCCTCCACTTT. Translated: CASSLEEGSPLHF.

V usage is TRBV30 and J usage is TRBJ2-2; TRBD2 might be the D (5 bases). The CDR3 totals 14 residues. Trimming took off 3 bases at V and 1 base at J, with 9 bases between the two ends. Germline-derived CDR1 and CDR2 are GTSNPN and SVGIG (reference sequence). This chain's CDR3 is CAWRLAGNTGELFF. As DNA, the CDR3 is TGTGCCTGGAGACTCGCGGGGAACACCGGGGAGCTGTTTTTT.

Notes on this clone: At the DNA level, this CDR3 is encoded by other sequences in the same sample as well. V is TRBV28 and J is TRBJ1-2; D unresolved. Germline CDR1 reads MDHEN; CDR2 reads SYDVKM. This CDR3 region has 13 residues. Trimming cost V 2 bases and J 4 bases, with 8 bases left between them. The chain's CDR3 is CASSLTSRYGYTF. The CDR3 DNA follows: TGTGCCAGCAGTTTAACGAGTCGCTATGGCTACACCTTC.

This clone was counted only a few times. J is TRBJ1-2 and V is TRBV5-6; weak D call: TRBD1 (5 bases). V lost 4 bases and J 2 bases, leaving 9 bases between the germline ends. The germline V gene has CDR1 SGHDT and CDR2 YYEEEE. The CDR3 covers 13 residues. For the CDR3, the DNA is TGTGCCAGCAGCGCCGACAGCAACTATGGCTACACCTTC. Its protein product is CASSADSNYGYTF.

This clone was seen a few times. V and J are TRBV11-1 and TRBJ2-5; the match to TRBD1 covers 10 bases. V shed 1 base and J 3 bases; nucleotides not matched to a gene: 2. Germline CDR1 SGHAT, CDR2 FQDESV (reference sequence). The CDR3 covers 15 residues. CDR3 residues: CASSLVGTGEETQYF. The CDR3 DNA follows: TGTGCCAGCAGCTTAGTCGGGACAGGGGAAGAGACCCAGTACTTC.

The CDR3 DNA follows: TGTGCCAGCAGCTTGGCCTCCGGGGAGCTGTTTTTT. Its translation: CASSLASGELFF. V usage is TRBV5-6 and J usage is TRBJ2-2; D uncertain. There are 12 residues in the CDR3. Germline values: CDR1 SGHDT, CDR2 YYEEEE. The germline V and J ends were trimmed by 0 bases and 6 bases, with 3 bases remaining between them.

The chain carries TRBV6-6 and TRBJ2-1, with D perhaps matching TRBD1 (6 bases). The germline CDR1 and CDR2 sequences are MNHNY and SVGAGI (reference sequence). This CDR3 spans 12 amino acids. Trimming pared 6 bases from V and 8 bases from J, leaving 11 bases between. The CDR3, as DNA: TGTGCCAGCAGCCTCAGGGGCGATGAGCAGTTCTTC. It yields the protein CASSLRGDEQFF.

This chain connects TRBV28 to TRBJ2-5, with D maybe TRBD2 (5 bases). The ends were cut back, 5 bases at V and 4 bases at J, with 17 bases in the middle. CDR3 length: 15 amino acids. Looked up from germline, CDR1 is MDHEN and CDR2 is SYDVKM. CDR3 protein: CASSPLALQLETQYF. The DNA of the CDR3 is TGTGCCAGCAGTCCGCTAGCTCTTCAGTTAGAGACCCAGTACTTC.

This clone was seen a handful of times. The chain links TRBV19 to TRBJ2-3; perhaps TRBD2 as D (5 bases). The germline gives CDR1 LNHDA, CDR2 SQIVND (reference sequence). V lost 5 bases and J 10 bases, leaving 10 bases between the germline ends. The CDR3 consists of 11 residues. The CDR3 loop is CASSEGRSQYF. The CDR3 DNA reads TGTGCCAGTAGTGAGGGTCGATCGCAGTATTTT.

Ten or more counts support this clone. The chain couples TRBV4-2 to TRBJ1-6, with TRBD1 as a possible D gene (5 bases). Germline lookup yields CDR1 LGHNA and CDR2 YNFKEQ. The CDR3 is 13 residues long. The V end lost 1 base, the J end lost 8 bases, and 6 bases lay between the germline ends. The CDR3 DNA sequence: TGTGCCAGCAGCCAAGGGGGGGATTCACCCCTCCACTTT. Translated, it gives CASSQGGDSPLHF.

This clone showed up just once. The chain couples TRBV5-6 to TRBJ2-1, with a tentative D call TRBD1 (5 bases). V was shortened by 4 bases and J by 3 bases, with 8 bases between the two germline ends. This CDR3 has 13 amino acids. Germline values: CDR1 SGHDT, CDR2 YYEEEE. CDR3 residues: CASSPDSYNEQFF. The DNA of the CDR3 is TGTGCCAGCAGCCCTGACAGCTACAATGAGCAGTTCTTC.

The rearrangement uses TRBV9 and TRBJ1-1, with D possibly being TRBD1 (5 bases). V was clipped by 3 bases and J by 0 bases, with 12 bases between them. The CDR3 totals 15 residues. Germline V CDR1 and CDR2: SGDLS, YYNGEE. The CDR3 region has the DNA TGTGCCAGCAGCGCTGGGGGGGGTCTGAACACTGAAGCTTTCTTT. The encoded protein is CASSAGGGLNTEAFF.